Each of the 8 T cell receptor beta chains below was sequenced from the same sample in a study of shared clonotypes between healthy human individuals. The assay was immunoSEQ multiplex PCR, and TCRdb's table has in-frame clones only and misses some. Of approximately 2.5 million clones in the sample, 90% to 95% were seen once. The sample taken for sequencing was naive CD4+ T cells from PBMCs. Subset indicated: CD45RA+ positively selected. These receptor sequences come from a man aged 18 to 29 in good health. Some clones in this sample may be carry-over from other donors' samples.

The chain carries TRBV30 and TRBJ2-7, with TRBD2 identical over 7 bases. CDR1 GTSNPN and CDR2 SVGIG come from the germline V gene (reference sequence). The CDR3 has 14 amino acids. The V segment lost 7 bases and the J segment 5 bases; nucleotides outside the gene matches: 14. This chain's CDR3 is CASSVGGWFDEQYF. CDR3 nucleotides: TGTGCCTCCTCCGTGGGGGGGTGGTTCGACGAGCAGTACTTC.

V usage is TRBV7-6 and J usage is TRBJ2-3; the D call may be TRBD1 or TRBD2 (5 bases each). With 2 bases removed from V and 4 bases from J, the gap between germline ends came to 10 bases. Germline CDR1 is SGHVS and CDR2 is FNYEAQ. This CDR3 has 14 residues. CDR3 protein: CASSLMRGSDTQYF. The CDR3 bases are TGTGCCAGCAGCTTAATGAGGGGATCAGATACGCAGTATTTT. Combining the CDR3 with reference TRBV7-6 and TRBJ2-3 gives the whole variable domain GAGVSQSPRYKVTKRGQDVALRCDPISGHVSLYWYRQALGQGPEFLTYFNYEAQQDKSGLPNDRFSAERPEGSISTLTIQRTEQRDSAMYRCASSLMRGSDTQYFGPGTRLTVL.

The chain couples TRBV14 to TRBJ1-4; D is possibly TRBD1 (5 bases). The CDR3 totals 17 residues. V was trimmed by 0 bases and J by 0 bases, leaving 11 bases between them. Germline CDR1 reads SGHDN; CDR2 reads FVKESK. The CDR3 sequence: CASSQERRGATNEKLFF. CDR3 sequence (DNA): TGTGCCAGCAGCCAAGAACGTAGGGGAGCAACTAATGAAAAACTGTTTTTT.

The V call is TRBV7-9, the J call TRBJ2-6; 9 positions match TRBD1. From germline, CDR1 is SEHNR and CDR2 FQNEAQ (reference sequence). Trimming at V came to 5 bases and at J to 2 bases, leaving 7 bases not matched to a gene. The CDR3 totals 17 residues. The DNA of the CDR3 is TGTGCCAGCAGCGAAGACAGGGGGAAGGCTGGGGCCAACGTCCTGACTTTC. Its protein is CASSEDRGKAGANVLTF. The entire variable domain, with the rest obtained from reference TRBV7-9 and TRBJ2-6, is as follows: DTGVSQNPRHKITKRGQNVTFRCDPISEHNRLYWYRQTLGQGPEFLTYFQNEAQLEKSRLLSDRFSAERPKGSFSTLEIQRTEQGDSAMYLCASSEDRGKAGANVLTFGAGSRLTVL.

The DNA of the CDR3 is TGTGCCACCAGCAGAGATCCGGCGGGGGAGACCCAGTACTTC. This encodes CATSRDPAGETQYF. The genes are TRBV15 and TRBJ2-5; possible D gene TRBD2, 6 bases. Germline V gene lookup returns CDR1 LNHNV and CDR2 YYDKDF (reference sequence). The CDR3 loop spans 14 amino acids. V shed 0 bases and J shed 5 bases, with 10 bases lying between them.

As to this clone: One end of the junction varies from germline; a read error may be responsible. The V call is TRBV18, the J call TRBJ1-3; TRBD1 matches 8 bases. The CDR3 has 12 residues. Germline lookup yields CDR1 KGHSH and CDR2 LQKENI. The CDR3 nucleotides are TGTGCCAGCTCACCAACGTACGAGACAGGGGAATTT. It encodes CASSPTYETGEF.

In regard to this clone: The same CDR3 also results from other DNA sequences found in this sample. The V gene is TRBV5-4, the J gene TRBJ2-7; unclear D gene. V lost 0 bases and J 3 bases, leaving 7 bases between the germline ends. Germline V lookup: CDR1 SGHNT, CDR2 YYREEE (reference sequence). This CDR3 spans 13 amino acids. The CDR3 DNA follows: TGTGCCAGCAGCTTGGGGGCCAGCTACGAGCAGTACTTC. Translated, it gives CASSLGASYEQYF.

The V call is TRBV6-9, the J call TRBJ2-2, with 7 bases that match TRBD2. CDR1 and CDR2 (germline): MNHGY, SVAAGI. J was trimmed by 8 bases and V by 6 bases; bases with no gene match: 12. The CDR3 is 15 residues long. The CDR3 spells CASRKKGGRLGELFF. Written as DNA, the CDR3 is TGTGCCAGCAGAAAAAAGGGCGGGAGATTAGGGGAGCTGTTTTTT.